What follows is one TCR beta chain and its context. A much bigger clone sits one base away, suggesting this may be a read error. The data were obtained in a study of identical twins. A single record per CDR3 protein comes from TCRdb applying MiXCR to the 5' RACE reads. The data show about 570,000 distinct CDR3 sequences, approximately 10% seen once. The CDR3 covers 14 residues. Trimming took off 3 bases at V and 5 bases at J, with 12 bases between the two ends. The sample was also linked to a second study, of yellow fever vaccine responses in identical twins.

This receptor was identified in a woman between 18 and 29 years old in good health. The chain couples TRBV12-3 or TRBV12-4 to TRBJ2-3, with D uncertain. The sample was PBMCs. DNA for the CDR3: TGTGCCAGCAGTTTTATCTGGGTAGGAGATACGCAGTATTTT. Residues: CASSFIWVGDTQYF.